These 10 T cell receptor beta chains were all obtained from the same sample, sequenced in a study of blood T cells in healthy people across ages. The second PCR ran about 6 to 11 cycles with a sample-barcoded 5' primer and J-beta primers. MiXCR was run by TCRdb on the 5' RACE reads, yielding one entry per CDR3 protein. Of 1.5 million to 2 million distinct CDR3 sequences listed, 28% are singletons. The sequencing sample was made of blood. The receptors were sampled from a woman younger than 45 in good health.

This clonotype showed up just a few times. The CDR3 DNA reads TGTGCCAGCAGTGGGACTATTAATGAGCAGTTCTTC. Residues: CASSGTINEQFF. The J gene is TRBJ2-1, the V gene TRBV6-5, with TRBD2 identical over 7 bases. Germline V lookup: CDR1 MNHEY, CDR2 SVGAGI. CDR3 length: 12 amino acids. With 5 bases clipped from V and 7 bases from J, the junction kept 2 bases outside the gene matches.

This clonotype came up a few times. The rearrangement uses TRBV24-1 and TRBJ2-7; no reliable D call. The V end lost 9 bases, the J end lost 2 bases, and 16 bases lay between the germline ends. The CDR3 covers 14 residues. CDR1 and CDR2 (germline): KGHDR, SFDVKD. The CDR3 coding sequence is TGTGCCACCGCGCCCAGCCGGAGACCCTACGAGCAGTACTTC. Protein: CATAPSRRPYEQYF.

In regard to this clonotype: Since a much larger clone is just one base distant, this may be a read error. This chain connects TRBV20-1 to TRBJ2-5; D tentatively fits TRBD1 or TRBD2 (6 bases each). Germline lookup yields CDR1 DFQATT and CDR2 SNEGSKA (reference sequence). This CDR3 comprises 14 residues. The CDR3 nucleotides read TGCAGTGCTAGAGGTGGGGGGCTACAAGAGGCCCAGTACTTC. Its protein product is CSARGGGLQEAQYF.

The CDR3 is CASSSTVGPGYEQYF. The CDR3 bases are TGTGCCAGCAGCTCCACCGTCGGGCCTGGCTACGAGCAGTACTTC. V and J are TRBV7-9 and TRBJ2-7; D not certain. This CDR3 has 15 amino acids. V was trimmed by 4 bases and J by 3 bases, leaving 16 bases between them. CDR1 is SEHNR and CDR2 is FQNEAQ in the germline V gene (reference sequence).

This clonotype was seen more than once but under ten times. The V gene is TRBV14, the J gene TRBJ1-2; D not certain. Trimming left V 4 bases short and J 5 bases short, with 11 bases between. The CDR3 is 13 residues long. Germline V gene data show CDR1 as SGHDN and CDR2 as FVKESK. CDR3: CASSRVTGYGYTF. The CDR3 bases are TGTGCCAGCAGCCGGGTCACGGGGTATGGCTACACCTTC.

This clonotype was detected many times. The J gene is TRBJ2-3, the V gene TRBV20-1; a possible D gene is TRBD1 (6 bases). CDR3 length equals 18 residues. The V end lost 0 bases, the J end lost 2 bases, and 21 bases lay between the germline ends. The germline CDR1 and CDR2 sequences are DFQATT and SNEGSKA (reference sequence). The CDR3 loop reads CSARDRSRWTVNTDTQYF. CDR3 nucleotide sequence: TGCAGTGCTAGAGATCGAAGTCGTTGGACAGTAAACACAGATACGCAGTATTTT.

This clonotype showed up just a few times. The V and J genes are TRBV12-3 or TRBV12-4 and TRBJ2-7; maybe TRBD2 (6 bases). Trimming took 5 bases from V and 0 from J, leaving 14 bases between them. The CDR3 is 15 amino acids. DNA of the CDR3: TGTGCCAGCAGTACCGGGACTCTTAGCTCCTACGAGCAGTACTTC. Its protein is CASSTGTLSSYEQYF.

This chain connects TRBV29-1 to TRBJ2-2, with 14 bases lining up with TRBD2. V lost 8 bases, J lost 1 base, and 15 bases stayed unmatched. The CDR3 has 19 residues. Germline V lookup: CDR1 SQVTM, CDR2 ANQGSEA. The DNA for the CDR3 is TGCAGCTTTGTCGGCGGGACTAGCGGGAGTGGGGTGAACACCGGGGAGCTGTTTTTT. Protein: CSFVGGTSGSGVNTGELFF.

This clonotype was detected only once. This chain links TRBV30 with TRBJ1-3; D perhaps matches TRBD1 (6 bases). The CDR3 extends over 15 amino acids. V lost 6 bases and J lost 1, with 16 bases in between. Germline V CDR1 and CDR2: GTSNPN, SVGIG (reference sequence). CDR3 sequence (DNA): TGTGCCTGCACGACAGGCGCTATGTCTGGAAACACCATATATTTT. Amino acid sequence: CACTTGAMSGNTIYF.

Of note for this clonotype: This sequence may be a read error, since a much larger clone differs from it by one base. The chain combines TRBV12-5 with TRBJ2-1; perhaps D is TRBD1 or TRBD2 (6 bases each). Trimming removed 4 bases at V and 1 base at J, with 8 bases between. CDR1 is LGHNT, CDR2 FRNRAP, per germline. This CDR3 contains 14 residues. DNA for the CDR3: TGTGCTAGTGGTTGGGGGGCGTCCTACAATGAGCAGTTCTTC. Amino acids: CASGWGASYNEQFF. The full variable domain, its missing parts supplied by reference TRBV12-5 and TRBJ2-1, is DARVTQTPRHKVTEMGQEVTMRCQPILGHNTVFWYRQTMMQGLELLAYFRNRAPLDDSGMPKDRFSAEMPDATLATLKIQPSEPRDSAVYFCASGWGASYNEQFFGPGTRLTVL.